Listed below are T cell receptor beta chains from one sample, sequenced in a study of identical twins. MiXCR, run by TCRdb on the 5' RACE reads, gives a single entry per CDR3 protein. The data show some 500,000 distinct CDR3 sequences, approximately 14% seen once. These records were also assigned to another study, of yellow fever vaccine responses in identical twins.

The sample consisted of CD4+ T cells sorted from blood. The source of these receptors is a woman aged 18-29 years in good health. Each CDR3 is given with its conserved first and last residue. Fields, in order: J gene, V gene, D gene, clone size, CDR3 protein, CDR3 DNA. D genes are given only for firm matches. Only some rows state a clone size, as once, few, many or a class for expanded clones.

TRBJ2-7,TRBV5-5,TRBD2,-,CASSFTGLASYEQYF,TGTGCCAGCAGCTTTACGGGACTAGCCTCCTACGAGCAGTACTTC
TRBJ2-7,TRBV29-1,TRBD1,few,CSVEEGQGSYEQYF,TGCAGCGTTGAAGAAGGACAGGGCTCCTACGAGCAGTACTTC
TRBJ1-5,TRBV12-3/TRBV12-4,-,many,CASSKMGQPQHF,TGTGCCAGCAGTAAGATGGGTCAGCCCCAGCATTTT
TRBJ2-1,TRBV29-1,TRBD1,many,CSAKATGVNEQFF,TGCAGCGCAAAGGCTACAGGGGTCAATGAGCAGTTCTTC
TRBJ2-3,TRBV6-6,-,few,CASSQIADTQYF,TGTGCCAGCAGCCAAATCGCGGATACGCAGTATTTT
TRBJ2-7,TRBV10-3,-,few,CAISESTDSSYEQYF,TGTGCCATCAGTGAGTCGACAGACAGCTCCTACGAGCAGTACTTC
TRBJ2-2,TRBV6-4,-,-,CASSEEGATGELFF,TGTGCCAGCAGTGAGGAGGGGGCTACCGGGGAGCTGTTTTTT
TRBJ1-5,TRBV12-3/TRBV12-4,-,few,CASSDGSNQPQHF,TGTGCCAGCAGTGACGGAAGCAATCAGCCCCAGCATTTT
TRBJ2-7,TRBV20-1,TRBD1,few,CSAEEGGLGSYEQYF,TGCAGTGCTGAAGAAGGGGGCTTGGGCTCCTACGAGCAGTACTTC
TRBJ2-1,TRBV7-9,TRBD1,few,CASSRGTDLLDEQFF,TGTGCCAGCAGCCGTGGGACAGACCTTTTAGATGAGCAGTTCTTC
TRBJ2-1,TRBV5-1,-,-,CASSLDRAIYNEQFF,TGCGCCAGCAGCTTGGACAGGGCTATCTACAATGAGCAGTTCTTC
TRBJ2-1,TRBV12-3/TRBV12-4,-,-,CASSLIGGSYNEQFF,TGTGCCAGCAGTTTAATTGGCGGATCCTACAATGAGCAGTTCTTC
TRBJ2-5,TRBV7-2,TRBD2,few,CASSPGAGTSAQETQYF,TGTGCCAGCAGCCCCGGAGCCGGGACTAGCGCTCAAGAGACCCAGTACTTC
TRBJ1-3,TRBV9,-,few,CASSVTDSGNTIYF,TGTGCCAGCAGCGTAACGGACAGTGGAAACACCATATATTTT
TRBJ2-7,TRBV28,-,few,CASSSGQGYHYEQYF,TGTGCCAGCAGTTCGGGGCAGGGGTATCACTACGAGCAGTACTTC
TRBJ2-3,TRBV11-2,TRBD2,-,CASSLGLAGSEEQYF,TGTGCCAGCAGCTTAGGACTAGCGGGGTCGGAGGAGCAGTATTTT
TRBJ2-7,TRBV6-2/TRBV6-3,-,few,CASSPPLRVNSYEQYF,TGTGCCAGCAGCCCCCCGTTACGGGTGAACTCCTACGAGCAGTACTTC
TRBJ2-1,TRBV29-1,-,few,CSVEWALGEQFF,TGCAGCGTTGAATGGGCTCTCGGGGAGCAGTTCTTC
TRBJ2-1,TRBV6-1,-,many,CASRGEKAYNEQFF,TGTGCCAGCAGGGGGGAGAAGGCCTACAATGAGCAGTTCTTC
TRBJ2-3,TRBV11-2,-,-,CASSSLQGWTDTQYF,TGTGCCAGCAGCTCCCTTCAGGGTTGGACAGATACGCAGTATTTT
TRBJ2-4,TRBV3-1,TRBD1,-,CASTLLGGTGGRRNIQYF,TGTGCCAGCACCCTATTGGGGGGTACAGGGGGGAGAAGAAACATTCAGTACTTC
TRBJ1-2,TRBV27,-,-,CASRTTGGVPYGYTF,TGTGCCAGCAGAACCACTGGCGGGGTTCCCTATGGCTACACCTTC
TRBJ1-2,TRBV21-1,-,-,CASSAYGYTF,TGTGCCAGCAGCGCATATGGCTACACCTTC
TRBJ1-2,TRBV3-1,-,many,CASSQEAGVGGYTF,TGTGCCAGCAGCCAAGAGGCTGGGGTCGGTGGCTACACCTTC
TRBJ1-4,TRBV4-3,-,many,CASSQDWGNAGNEKLFF,TGCGCCAGCAGCCAGGATTGGGGGAATGCGGGGAATGAAAAACTGTTTTTT
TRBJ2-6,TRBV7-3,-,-,CASSPKDRAGANVLTF,TGTGCCAGCAGCCCCAAAGACCGAGCTGGGGCCAACGTCCTGACTTTC
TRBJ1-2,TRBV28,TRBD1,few,CASRRSTGGISLTSYGYTF,TGTGCCAGCAGACGCTCGACAGGGGGAATCTCTCTGACAAGCTATGGCTACACCTTC
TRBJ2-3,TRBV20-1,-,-,CSARDIPGASTDTQYF,TGCAGTGCTAGAGATATTCCAGGGGCAAGCACAGATACGCAGTATTTT
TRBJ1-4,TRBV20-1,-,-,CSAGEGREKLFF,TGCAGTGCCGGTGAGGGGAGGGAAAAACTGTTTTTT
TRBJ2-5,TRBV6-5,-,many,CASSYFGGGQETQYF,TGTGCCAGCAGTTACTTTGGGGGCGGCCAAGAGACCCAGTACTTC
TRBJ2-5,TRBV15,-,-,CATSRQPRTAQETQYF,TGTGCCACCAGCAGACAACCCCGGACGGCTCAAGAGACCCAGTACTTC
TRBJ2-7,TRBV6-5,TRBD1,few,CASFTQGVNEQYF,TGTGCCAGCTTTACTCAGGGGGTGAACGAGCAGTACTTC
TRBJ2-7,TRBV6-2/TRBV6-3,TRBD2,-,CASRVAGRTYEQYF,TGTGCCAGCAGAGTAGCGGGGAGGACCTACGAGCAGTACTTC
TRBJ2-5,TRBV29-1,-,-,CSVGGRMQETQYF,TGCAGCGTTGGCGGCAGGATGCAAGAGACCCAGTACTTC
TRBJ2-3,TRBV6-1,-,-,CASSRRTSTDTQYF,TGTGCCAGCAGCCGGCGGACTAGCACAGATACGCAGTATTTT
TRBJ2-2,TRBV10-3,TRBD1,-,CAISPGQGGAGELFF,TGTGCCATCAGCCCGGGACAGGGGGGGGCCGGGGAGCTGTTTTTT
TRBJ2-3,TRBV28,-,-,CASSLTGYGRSTDTQYF,TGTGCCAGCAGTTTAACAGGTTATGGACGGAGCACAGATACGCAGTATTTT
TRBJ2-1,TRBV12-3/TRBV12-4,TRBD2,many,CASSKLAGRDNEQFF,TGTGCCAGCAGTAAACTAGCGGGACGAGACAATGAGCAGTTCTTC
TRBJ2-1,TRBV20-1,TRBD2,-,CSASTGLAGGLSYNEQFF,TGCAGTGCATCCACGGGACTAGCGGGAGGGTTGTCCTACAATGAGCAGTTCTTC
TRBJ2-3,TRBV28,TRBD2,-,CASSQQSGGAEDTQYF,TGTGCCAGCAGCCAACAGAGCGGGGGGGCCGAAGATACGCAGTATTTT
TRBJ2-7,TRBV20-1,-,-,CRAGSGIAYEQYF,TGCAGGGCCGGGAGTGGGATTGCCTACGAGCAGTACTTC